This T cell receptor beta chain was sequenced during a study of spatial heterogeneity in lung cancer. Germline V gives CDR1 SGHNT, CDR2 YYREEE (reference sequence). The V end was cut by 2 bases, the J end by 0 bases, with 5 bases between. CDR3 length: 13 amino acids. Time point given: sample taken at primary tumor resection. Many counts were recorded for this clonotype. MiXCR, applied by TCRdb to the 5' RACE reads, yields one record per CDR3 protein. The repertoire holds approximately 39,000 distinct CDR3 sequences, less than 8.5% seen once, with over 25% in the top ten. The sequence derives from a female donor with early-stage non-small cell lung cancer. This specimen consisted of PBMCs, obtained at surgery. J is TRBJ1-2 and V is TRBV5-4; D gene ambiguous. CDR3 in DNA: TGTGCCAGCAGCTTTCCGTCTAACTATGGCTACACCTTC. Protein sequence: CASSFPSNYGYTF.